The entry below gives a single TCR beta chain sequence along with its context. The target antigen is unknown. The data belong to a study of vaccination and CD4 T cells after COVID-19. V was pared by 1 base and J by 8 bases, with 21 bases between. Germline V lookup: CDR1 MNHNS, CDR2 SASEGT. This CDR3 has 17 residues. Stated treatment: approximately 9-day PBMC culture with coronavirus spike peptide pools or control peptides (ViraFEST assay). Harvesting of the unexposed donor's CD4+ T cells predated the COVID-19 pandemic (2011-2018). Cultured CD4+ T-cell DNA underwent Oncomine TCR Beta short-read sequencing. Using its own MiXCR run on the PCR reads, TCRdb lists one record per CDR3 protein. In the table there are more than 6,500 distinct CDR3 sequences, around 50% of which are singletons.

Material: CD4+ T cells from blood, cultured in vitro. This receptor was taken from a human donor in good health. The V call is TRBV6-1, the J call TRBJ2-1; unclear D gene. The CDR3 coding sequence is TGTGCCAGCAGTGAAGTAGTGTCCCACTACATCGAAGATGAGCAGTTCTTC. Its protein product is CASSEVVSHYIEDEQFF.